This entry is about one T cell receptor (beta chain). Clones were read by immunoSEQ multiplex PCR, and TCRdb kept only the in-frame ones, dropping some. Counted here are around 2.1 million clones, 90% to 95% occurring once; the ten biggest clones make up about 1.5%. The sample originates from a study of shared clonotypes between healthy human individuals. The CDR3 is 15 residues long. V shed 5 bases and J shed 4 bases, with 17 bases lying between them. Germline loops: CDR1 MDHEN, CDR2 SYDVKM. Naive CD8 cells lacked CD45RO, underwent positive selection for CCR7 and left out terminally differentiated effector memory CD45RA+ cells.

Sequencing input: naive CD8+ T cells from PBMCs. V and J are TRBV28 and TRBJ1-1, with TRBD1 as a possible D gene (6 bases). This receptor was identified in a man aged 18 to 29 in good health. Some clones in this sample may be carry-over from other donors' samples. CDR3 sequence reads: CASSQTTGGGTEAFF. Written as DNA, the CDR3 is TGTGCCAGCAGTCAAACGACAGGTGGAGGCACTGAAGCTTTCTTT.